These 11 T cell receptor beta chains were sequenced from one sample in a study of neurological immune-mediated disorders. TCRdb redid the calling of the 5' RACE reads with MiXCR, one entry per CDR3 protein. Here the sample spans roughly 45,000 distinct CDR3 sequences, approximately 2.8% being singletons. Sequenced input: PBMCs. The receptor set was obtained from a woman between 45 and 60 years old with multiple sclerosis.

This clonotype was picked up many times. The chain carries TRBV11-2 and TRBJ1-1; D call uncertain. The CDR3 totals 13 residues. The germline V and J ends were trimmed by 2 bases and 1 base, with 5 bases remaining between them. In germline, CDR1 is SGHAT, CDR2 FQNNGV. The DNA for the CDR3 is TGTGCCAGCAGCTTAACGAAGAACACTGAAGCTTTCTTT. This encodes CASSLTKNTEAFF.

This clonotype occurred many times. This rearrangement joins TRBV15 to TRBJ2-7; TRBD2 aligns across 12 bases. CDR3 size: 15 residues. The V gene's germline CDR1 is LNHNV and CDR2 YYDKDF (reference sequence). The V gene end was trimmed by 5 bases and the J gene end by 3 bases; junction bases not matched to a gene: 5. The CDR3 region has the DNA TGTGCCACCAGCCTATCGACTAGCGGGAGCTACGAGCAGTACTTC. Translation: CATSLSTSGSYEQYF.

This clonotype was detected many times. This rearrangement joins TRBV12-3 or TRBV12-4 to TRBJ1-1, with 7 positions matching TRBD1. V lost 4 bases to trimming and J lost 9 bases; unmatched junction nucleotides: 8. CDR3 size: 13 residues. The CDR3 coding sequence is TGTGCCAGCAGTTATCGACAGGGCGGCCAAGCTTTCTTT. Translated: CASSYRQGGQAFF.

There are many counts of this clonotype. This chain joins TRBV7-8 and TRBJ2-7; 11 bases line up with TRBD2. The V gene's germline CDR1 is SGHVS and CDR2 FQNEAQ. The CDR3 sequence is 15 residues long. Germline trimming cut 5 bases from V and 2 bases from J; bases unmatched to any gene: 5. The CDR3 here is CASSVSGGAAYEQYV. CDR3 bases: TGTGCCAGCAGCGTTAGCGGGGGGGCCGCCTACGAGCAGTACGTC.

The CDR3 sequence: CASRPQGDTGELFF. The CDR3 region has the DNA TGTGCCAGCAGGCCACAGGGAGACACCGGGGAGCTGTTTTTT. V usage is TRBV6-1 and J usage is TRBJ2-2; TRBD1 might be the D (6 bases). Per the germline V gene, CDR1 is MNHNS and CDR2 is SASEGT. The CDR3 consists of 14 residues. V lost 6 bases to trimming and J lost 3 bases, with 11 bases between them.

This clonotype was picked up many times. CDR3 protein: CATSETGVGVFF. CDR3 DNA sequence: TGTGCCACCAGTGAAACAGGGGTCGGAGTTTTCTTT. The chain combines TRBV24-1 with TRBJ1-1; 7 bases fit TRBD1. V gave up 4 bases and J gave up 13 bases; unmatched junction bases: 8. Germline CDR1 is KGHDR and CDR2 is SFDVKD. The CDR3 contains 12 residues.

This clonotype showed up many times. The chain recombines TRBV2 with TRBJ1-1; 7 bases are a match to TRBD1. Per the germline V gene, CDR1 is SNHLY and CDR2 is FYNNEI. There are 13 residues in the CDR3. After removal of 9 bases from V and 3 bases from J, the junction contained 7 bases not matched to a gene. The CDR3 sequence: CASLQGTDTEAFF. CDR3 DNA: TGTGCCAGTTTACAGGGGACGGACACTGAAGCTTTCTTT.

This clonotype was seen repeatedly, ten times or more. The V and J genes are TRBV20-1 and TRBJ2-5; 7 bases are a match to TRBD1. Germline CDR1 DFQATT, CDR2 SNEGSKA (reference sequence). V trimming: 6 bases; J trimming: 5 bases; junction bases outside the gene matches: 9. The CDR3 extends over 13 amino acids. CDR3 DNA sequence: TGCAGTGCCAGACAGGGAACATGGGAGACCCAGTACTTC. Protein sequence: CSARQGTWETQYF.

Many counts were recorded for this clonotype. The rearrangement uses TRBV5-6 and TRBJ1-1; D is possibly TRBD1 (5 bases). Trimming removed 1 base from V and 1 base from J, with 11 bases in between. This CDR3 is 15 amino acids long. Germline V gives CDR1 SGHDT, CDR2 YYEEEE. The CDR3 sequence is CASSLLGRSNTEAFF. In DNA form, the CDR3 reads TGTGCCAGCAGCTTGTTGGGACGGTCGAACACTGAAGCTTTCTTT.

At least ten counts were recorded for this clonotype. The chain uses TRBV20-1 and TRBJ1-4; possible D gene TRBD1, 6 bases. The V gene's germline CDR1 is DFQATT and CDR2 SNEGSKA (reference sequence). Deletions cut 3 bases from V and 4 bases from J, with 18 bases between. This CDR3 contains 16 residues. The DNA for the CDR3 is TGCAGTGCTAGTTTAACCCGTCGACAGGTTAATGAAAAACTGTTTTTT. Amino acids: CSASLTRRQVNEKLFF.

On this clonotype itself: A much larger clone lies a single base off, so this may be a read error. The J gene is TRBJ1-2, the V gene TRBV11-2; 10 bases match TRBD1. The CDR3 consists of 13 residues. The V gene's germline CDR1 is SGHAT and CDR2 FQNNGV. The chain's CDR3 is CAGSPDRGIWSTF. The CDR3 bases are TGTGCCGGCAGCCCGGACAGGGGGATTTGGAGCACCTTC.